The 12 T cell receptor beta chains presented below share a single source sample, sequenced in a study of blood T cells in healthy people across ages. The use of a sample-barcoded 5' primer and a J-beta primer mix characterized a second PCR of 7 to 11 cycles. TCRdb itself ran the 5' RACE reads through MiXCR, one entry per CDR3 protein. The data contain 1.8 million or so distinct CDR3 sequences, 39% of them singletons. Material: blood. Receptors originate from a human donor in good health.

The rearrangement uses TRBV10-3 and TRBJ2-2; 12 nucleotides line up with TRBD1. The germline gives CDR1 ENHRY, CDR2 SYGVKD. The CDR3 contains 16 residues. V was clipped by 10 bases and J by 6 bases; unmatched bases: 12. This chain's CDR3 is CASRPGTGGSSGELFF. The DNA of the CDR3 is TGTGCCAGCAGACCCGGGACAGGGGGCTCTTCCGGGGAGCTGTTTTTT.

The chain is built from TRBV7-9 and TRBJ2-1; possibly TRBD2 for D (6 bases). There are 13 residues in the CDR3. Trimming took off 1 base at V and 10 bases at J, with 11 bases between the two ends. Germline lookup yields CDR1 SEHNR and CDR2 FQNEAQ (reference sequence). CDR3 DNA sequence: TGTGCCAGCAGCTTAGTTCCGGGAGTGGAGCAGTTCTTC. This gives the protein CASSLVPGVEQFF.

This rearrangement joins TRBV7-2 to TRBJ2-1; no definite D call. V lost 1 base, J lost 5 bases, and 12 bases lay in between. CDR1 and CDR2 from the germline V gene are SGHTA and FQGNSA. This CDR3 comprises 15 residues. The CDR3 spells CASSLVQNPDNEQFF. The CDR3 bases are TGTGCCAGCAGCTTAGTCCAGAACCCCGACAATGAGCAGTTCTTC.

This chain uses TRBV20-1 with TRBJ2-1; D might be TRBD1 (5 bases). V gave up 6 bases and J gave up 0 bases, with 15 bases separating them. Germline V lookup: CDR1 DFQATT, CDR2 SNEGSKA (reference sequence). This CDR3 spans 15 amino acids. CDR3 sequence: CSAKGDPFSYNEQFF. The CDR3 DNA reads TGCAGTGCCAAAGGGGATCCCTTCTCCTACAATGAGCAGTTCTTC.

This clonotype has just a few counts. The CDR3 nucleotides read TGCGCCAGCAGCCAAATACAACAAGAGACTGAAGCTTTCTTT. Encoded protein: CASSQIQQETEAFF. This chain links TRBV4-1 with TRBJ1-1, with no clear D. Trimming removed 2 bases from V and 5 bases from J, with 12 bases in between. This CDR3 region has 14 residues. The germline V gene encodes CDR1 MGHRA and CDR2 YSYEKL.

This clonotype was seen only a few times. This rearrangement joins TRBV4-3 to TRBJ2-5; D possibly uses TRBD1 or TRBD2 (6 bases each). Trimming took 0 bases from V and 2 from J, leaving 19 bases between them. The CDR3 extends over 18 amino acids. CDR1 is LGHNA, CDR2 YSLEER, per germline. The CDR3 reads CASSQDNVIGGRQETQYF. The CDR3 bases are TGCGCCAGCAGCCAAGATAATGTGATCGGGGGCCGTCAAGAGACCCAGTACTTC.

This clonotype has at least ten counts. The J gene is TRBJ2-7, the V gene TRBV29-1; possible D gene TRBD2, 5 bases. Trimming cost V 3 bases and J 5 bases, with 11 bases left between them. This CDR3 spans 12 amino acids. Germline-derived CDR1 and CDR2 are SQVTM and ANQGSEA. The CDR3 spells CSVDEGSDEQYF. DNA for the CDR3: TGCAGCGTTGATGAGGGCTCTGACGAGCAGTACTTC.

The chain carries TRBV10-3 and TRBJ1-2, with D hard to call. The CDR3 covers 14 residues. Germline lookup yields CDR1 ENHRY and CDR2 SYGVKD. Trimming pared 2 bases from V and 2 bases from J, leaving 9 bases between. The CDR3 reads CAISETPRNYGYTF. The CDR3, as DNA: TGTGCCATCAGTGAGACCCCTAGGAACTATGGCTACACCTTC.

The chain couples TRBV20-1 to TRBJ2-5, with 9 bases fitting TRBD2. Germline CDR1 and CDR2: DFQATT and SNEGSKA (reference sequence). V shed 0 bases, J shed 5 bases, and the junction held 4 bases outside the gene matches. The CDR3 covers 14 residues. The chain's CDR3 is CSAREVAGDETQYF. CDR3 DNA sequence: TGCAGTGCTAGAGAGGTAGCGGGGGACGAGACCCAGTACTTC.

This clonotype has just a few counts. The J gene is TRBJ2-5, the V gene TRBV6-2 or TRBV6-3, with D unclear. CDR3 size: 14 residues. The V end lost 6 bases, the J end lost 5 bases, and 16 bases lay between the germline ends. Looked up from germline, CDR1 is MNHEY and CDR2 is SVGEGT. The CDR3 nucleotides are TGTGCCAGCAGCCTCGATTCGGGCCGGGAGACCCAGTACTTC. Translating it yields CASSLDSGRETQYF.

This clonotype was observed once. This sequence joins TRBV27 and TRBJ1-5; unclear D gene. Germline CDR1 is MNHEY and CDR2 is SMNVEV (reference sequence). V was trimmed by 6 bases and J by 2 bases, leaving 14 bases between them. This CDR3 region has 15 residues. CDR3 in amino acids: CASSGKPSGNQPQHF. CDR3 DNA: TGTGCCAGCAGCGGTAAGCCGAGTGGCAATCAGCCCCAGCATTTT.

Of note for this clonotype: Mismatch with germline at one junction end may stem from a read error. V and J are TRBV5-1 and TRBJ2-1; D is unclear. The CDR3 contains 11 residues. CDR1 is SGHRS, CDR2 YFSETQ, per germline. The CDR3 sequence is CAGSLTSEQFF. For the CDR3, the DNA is TGCGCCGGCAGCTTGACCTCTGAGCAGTTCTTC.